This T cell receptor (beta chain) is from a study of blood T cell repertoires in COVID-19. Study background: The analysed material was cDNA or gDNA that came from T cells, B-cell-depleted T cells, or PBMCs.

In the source study's methods: Estimation of nucleated cell counts was performed using reference gene primer amplification. This table comes from immunoSEQ multiplex PCR, and its TCRdb copy is limited to in-frame clones, with some not included. The V and J calls and clone size come from that table; D and trimming were worked out from the DNA. The profile shows about 300,000 clones, approximately 90% of them singletons. Trimming removed 2 bases at V and 0 bases at J, with 7 bases between. From germline, CDR1 is LGHDT and CDR2 YNNKEL (reference sequence). This CDR3 has 15 amino acids. While infection was still active, Seattle patients were enrolled and then followed longitudinally.

The J gene is TRBJ2-2, the V gene TRBV3-1 (or the pseudogene TRBV3-2); D uncertain. The clonotype was recovered from a woman aged 25-40 years with COVID-19, enrolled during active disease. Source material: peripheral blood. The CDR3 here is CASSQFPANTGELFF. CDR3 DNA sequence: TGTGCCAGCAGCCAATTCCCAGCGAACACCGGGGAGCTGTTTTTT.